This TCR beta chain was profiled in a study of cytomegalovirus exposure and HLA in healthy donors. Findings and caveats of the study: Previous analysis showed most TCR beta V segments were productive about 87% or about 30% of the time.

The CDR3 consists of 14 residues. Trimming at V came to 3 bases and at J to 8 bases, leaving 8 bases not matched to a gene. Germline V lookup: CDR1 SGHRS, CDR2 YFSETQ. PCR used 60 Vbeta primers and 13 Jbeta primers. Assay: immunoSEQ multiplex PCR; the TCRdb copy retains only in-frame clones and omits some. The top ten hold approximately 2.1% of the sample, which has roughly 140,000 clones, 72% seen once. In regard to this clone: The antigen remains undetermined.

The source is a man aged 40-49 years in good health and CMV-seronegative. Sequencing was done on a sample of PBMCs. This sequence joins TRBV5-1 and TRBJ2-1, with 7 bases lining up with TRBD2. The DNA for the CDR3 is TGCGCCAGCAGCTCCCTAAGGGCGGGGGATGAGCAGTTCTTC. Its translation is CASSSLRAGDEQFF.